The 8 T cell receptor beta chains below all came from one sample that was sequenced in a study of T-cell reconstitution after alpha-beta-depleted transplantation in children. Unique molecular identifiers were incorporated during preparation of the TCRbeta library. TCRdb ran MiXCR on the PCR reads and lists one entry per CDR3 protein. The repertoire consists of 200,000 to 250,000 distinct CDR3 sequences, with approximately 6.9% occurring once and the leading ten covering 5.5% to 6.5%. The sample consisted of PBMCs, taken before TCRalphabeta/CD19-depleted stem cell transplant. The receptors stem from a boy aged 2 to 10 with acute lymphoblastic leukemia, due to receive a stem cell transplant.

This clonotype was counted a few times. The CDR3 here is CASSLAGLPPGNTIYF. The CDR3 nucleotides are TGTGCCAGCAGCTTAGCGGGACTCCCACCTGGAAACACCATATATTTT. V is TRBV7-6 and J is TRBJ1-3, with a weak D call TRBD1 (5 bases). The CDR3 has 16 amino acids. The V gene lost 0 bases and the J gene lost 2 bases, with 11 bases spanning the gap. Germline CDR1 is SGHVS and CDR2 is FNYEAQ. Supplemented by reference TRBV7-6 and TRBJ1-3, the full variable domain reads GAGVSQSPRYKVTKRGQDVALRCDPISGHVSLYWYRQALGQGPEFLTYFNYEAQQDKSGLPNDRFSAERPEGSISTLTIQRTEQRDSAMYRCASSLAGLPPGNTIYFGEGSWLTVV.

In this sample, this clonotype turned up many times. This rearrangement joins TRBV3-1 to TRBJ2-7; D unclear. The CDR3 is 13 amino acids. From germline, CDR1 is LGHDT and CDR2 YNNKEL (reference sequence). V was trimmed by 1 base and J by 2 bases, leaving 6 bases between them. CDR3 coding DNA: TGTGCCAGCAGCCAAGCTGGAACCTACGAGCAGTACTTC. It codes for CASSQAGTYEQYF.

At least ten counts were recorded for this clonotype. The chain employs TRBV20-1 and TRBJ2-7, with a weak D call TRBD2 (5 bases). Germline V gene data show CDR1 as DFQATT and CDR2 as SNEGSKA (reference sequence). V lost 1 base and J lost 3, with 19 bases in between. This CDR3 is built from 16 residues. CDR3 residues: CSARGNLASIFYEQYF. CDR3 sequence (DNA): TGCAGTGCTAGAGGTAATTTAGCGTCCATCTTCTACGAGCAGTACTTC.

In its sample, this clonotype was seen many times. The CDR3 nucleotides are TGTGCCAGCTCACCCGACAGGGTTCACGAGCAGTACTTC. Its protein is CASSPDRVHEQYF. The V call is TRBV18, the J call TRBJ2-7, with 7 bases fitting TRBD1. This CDR3 contains 13 residues. V shed 3 bases, J shed 5 bases, and the junction held 4 bases outside the gene matches. Per germline, CDR1 KGHSH and CDR2 LQKENI.

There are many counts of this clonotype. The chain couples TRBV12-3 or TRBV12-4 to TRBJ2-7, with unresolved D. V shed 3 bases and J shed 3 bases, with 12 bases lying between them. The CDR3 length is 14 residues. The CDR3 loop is CASSFGGRFYEQYF. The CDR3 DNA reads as TGTGCCAGCAGTTTTGGTGGAAGATTCTACGAGCAGTACTTC.

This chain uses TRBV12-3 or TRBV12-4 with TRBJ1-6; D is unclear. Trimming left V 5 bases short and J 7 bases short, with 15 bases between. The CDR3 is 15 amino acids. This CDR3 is CASSPLVVENSPLHF. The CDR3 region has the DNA TGTGCCAGCAGTCCCCTAGTTGTGGAAAATTCACCCCTCCACTTT.

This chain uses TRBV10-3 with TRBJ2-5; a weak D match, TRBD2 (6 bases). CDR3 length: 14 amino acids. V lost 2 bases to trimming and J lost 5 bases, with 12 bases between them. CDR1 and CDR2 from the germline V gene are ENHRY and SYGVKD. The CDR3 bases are TGTGCCATCAGTGAGGCGGGAATGATGGAGACCCAGTACTTC. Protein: CAISEAGMMETQYF.

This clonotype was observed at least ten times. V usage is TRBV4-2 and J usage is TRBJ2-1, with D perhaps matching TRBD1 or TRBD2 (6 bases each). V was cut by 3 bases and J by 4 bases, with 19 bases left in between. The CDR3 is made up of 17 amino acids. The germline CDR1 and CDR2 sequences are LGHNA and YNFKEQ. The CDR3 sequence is CASSHQEIGGRYNEQFF. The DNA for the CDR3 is TGTGCCAGCAGCCACCAAGAGATTGGGGGGCGTTACAATGAGCAGTTCTTC.